The present T cell receptor beta chain was sequenced within a study of blood T cells in healthy people across ages. The V gene end was trimmed by 0 bases and the J gene end by 10 bases; junction bases not matched to a gene: 9. CDR1 and CDR2 (germline): DFQATT, SNEGSKA (reference sequence). The CDR3 consists of 15 residues. A second PCR, run for roughly 7 to 11 cycles, used a sample-barcoded 5' primer plus a J-beta primer mix. TCRdb re-called the 5' RACE reads with MiXCR, one entry per CDR3 protein. Of roughly 1,700,000 distinct CDR3 sequences in the sample, roughly 27% were seen once. This clonotype has only a few counts.

The clonotype originates from a woman in her 30s in good health. Source material: blood. V and J are TRBV20-1 and TRBJ2-1, with 10 bases identical to TRBD2. CDR3 sequence reads: CSARDRGTSAGEQFF. The CDR3 DNA follows: TGCAGTGCTAGAGATCGCGGGACTAGCGCAGGGGAGCAGTTCTTC.